Given below is one T cell receptor (beta chain) in context. The data were taken from a study of CD4+ T cells in melanoma. The V and J ends lost 6 bases and 3 bases, in that order; junction bases with no gene match: 4. The CDR3 contains 14 residues. Germline CDR1 reads MNHEY; CDR2 reads SVGAGI. The data were produced by immunoSEQ multiplex PCR, yet TCRdb's version contains in-frame clones alone and is incomplete. The sample carries over 100,000 clones, about 90% recorded once. This receptor was identified in a human donor with melanoma. This chain connects TRBV6-5 to TRBJ1-5, with 8 bases lining up with TRBD1. Specimen: peripheral blood. DNA of the CDR3: TGTGCCAGCAGGACAGGGGAGCCCAATCAGCCCCAGCATTTT. Protein sequence: CASRTGEPNQPQHF.